This is a list of T cell receptor beta chains from one sample in a study of cytomegalovirus exposure and HLA in healthy donors. The method was immunoSEQ multiplex PCR; TCRdb's version includes in-frame clones alone and lacks a portion of them. The data hold roughly 52,000 clones, with approximately 80% observed a single time. Input material: PBMCs. The receptors come from a female donor in good health and CMV-seronegative. Both conserved end residues are part of each CDR3. The D gene is left open where the match is weak.

d_call	j_call	v_call	cdr3_nt	cdr3_aa
-	TRBJ1-1	TRBV9	TGTGCCAGCAGCCCGAGGACGGGAACTGAAGCTTTCTTT	CASSPRTGTEAFF
-	TRBJ2-1	TRBV6-6	TGTGCCAGCAGTTACTCGACTGGGTCCGAAGGGCAGTTCTTC	CASSYSTGSEGQFF
TRBD1	TRBJ2-5	TRBV7-3	TGTGCCAGCAGTCGCCTAGGTCAGGGGGCGGAGACCCAGTACTTC	CASSRLGQGAETQYF
TRBD1	TRBJ1-4	TRBV30	TGTGCCTGTACCGGGACAGCAACTAATGAAAAACTGTTTTTT	CACTGTATNEKLFF
-	TRBJ1-1	TRBV7-2	TGTGCCAGCAGCTGGAGGGCAGCTGAAGCTTTCTTT	CASSWRAAEAFF
-	TRBJ2-3	TRBV6-5	TGTGCCAGCAGTTACGGGCGCACAGATACGCAGTATTTT	CASSYGRTDTQYF
TRBD2	TRBJ2-1	TRBV6-6	TGTGCCAGCAGTTACTCACTAGCGGGTCACAATGAGCAGTTCTTC	CASSYSLAGHNEQFF
TRBD1	TRBJ2-5	TRBV19	TGTGCCAGTGGCCTGGGACAGGACCAAGAGACCCAGTACTTC	CASGLGQDQETQYF
TRBD1	TRBJ1-5	TRBV28	TGTGCCAGCAGCTGGGCGACAGGGGGCAATCAGCCCCAGCATTTT	CASSWATGGNQPQHF
TRBD2	TRBJ2-5	TRBV11-2	TGTGCCAGCAGCTTGTCTAGCGGAAAAGAGACCCAGTACTTC	CASSLSSGKETQYF